This record covers a single T cell receptor (beta chain). Its antigen is currently unknown. Documented treatment: oral pan-JAK inhibitor, 5-10 mg twice daily. Extraction and reverse transcription of RNA yielded cDNA as the sequencing template. This table comes from immunoSEQ multiplex PCR, and its TCRdb copy is limited to in-frame clones, with some not included. The sample carries under 110,000 clones, about 61% recorded once. These data come from a study of CD8+ T cells in alopecia areata. Turning to the study itself: Severity was scored as percentage of affected scalp area in treated patients.

The germline V gene encodes CDR1 SGDLS and CDR2 YYNGEE. The CDR3 covers 17 residues. V lost 5 bases and J lost 0; bases outside the gene matches: 10. Broader study findings: Among the cells sequenced in scalp samples are also the resident alphabeta T cells of normal skin.

The chain employs TRBV9 and TRBJ1-4; 7 nucleotides agree with TRBD1. This material consisted of CD8+ T cells sorted from blood, taken at roughly week 58, from a patient treated with tofacitinib. This sequence originates from a human donor with alopecia areata. The CDR3 loop is CASSPTGAGTTNEKLFF. In DNA, the CDR3 is TGTGCCAGCAGTCCTACAGGGGCTGGGACAACTAATGAAAAACTGTTTTTT.